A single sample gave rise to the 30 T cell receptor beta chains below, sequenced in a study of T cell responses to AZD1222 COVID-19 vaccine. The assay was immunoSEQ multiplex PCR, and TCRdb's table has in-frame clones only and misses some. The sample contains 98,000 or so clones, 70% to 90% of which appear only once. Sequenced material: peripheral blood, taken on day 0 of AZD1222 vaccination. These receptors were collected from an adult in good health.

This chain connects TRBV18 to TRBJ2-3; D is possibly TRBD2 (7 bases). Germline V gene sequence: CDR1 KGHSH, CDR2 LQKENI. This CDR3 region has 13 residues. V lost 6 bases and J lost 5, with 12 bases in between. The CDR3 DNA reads TGTGCCAGCTCCCCAGGGGAGGGAGATACGCAGTATTTT. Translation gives CASSPGEGDTQYF.

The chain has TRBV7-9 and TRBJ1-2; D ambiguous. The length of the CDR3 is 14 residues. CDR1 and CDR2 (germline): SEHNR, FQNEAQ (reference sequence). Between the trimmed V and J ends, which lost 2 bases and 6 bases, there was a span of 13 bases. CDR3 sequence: CASSLLTRQDGYTF. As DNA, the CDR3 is TGTGCCAGCAGCTTATTGACACGCCAAGATGGCTACACCTTC.

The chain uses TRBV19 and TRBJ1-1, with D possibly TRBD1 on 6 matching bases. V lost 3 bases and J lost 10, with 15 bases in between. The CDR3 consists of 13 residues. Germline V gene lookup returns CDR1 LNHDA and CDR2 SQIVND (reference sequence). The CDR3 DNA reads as TGTGCCAGTAGTATCGAGAGGGGGAGTTTAGCTTTCTTT. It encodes CASSIERGSLAFF.

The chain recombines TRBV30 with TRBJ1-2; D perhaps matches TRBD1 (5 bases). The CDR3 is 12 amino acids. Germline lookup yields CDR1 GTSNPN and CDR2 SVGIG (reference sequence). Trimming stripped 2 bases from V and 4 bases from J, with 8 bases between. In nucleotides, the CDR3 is TGTGCCTGGAGTACAGACAGCTATGGCTACACCTTC. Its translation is CAWSTDSYGYTF.

The CDR3 DNA reads TGTGCCAGCAGTTTGACAGCCCCGGGACTAGCGGGGGCCTACGAGCAGTACTTC. Protein product: CASSLTAPGLAGAYEQYF. The chain carries TRBV27 and TRBJ2-7; 14 nucleotides line up with TRBD2. The CDR3 has 18 amino acids. The V gene end was trimmed by 3 bases and the J gene end by 2 bases; junction bases not matched to a gene: 9. CDR1 is MNHEY, CDR2 SMNVEV, per germline (reference sequence).

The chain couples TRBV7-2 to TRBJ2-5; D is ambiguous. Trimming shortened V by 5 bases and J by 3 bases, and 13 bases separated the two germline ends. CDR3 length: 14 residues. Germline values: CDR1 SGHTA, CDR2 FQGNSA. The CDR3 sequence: CASSGMAGEETQYF. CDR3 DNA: TGTGCCAGCAGCGGGATGGCAGGAGAAGAGACCCAGTACTTC.

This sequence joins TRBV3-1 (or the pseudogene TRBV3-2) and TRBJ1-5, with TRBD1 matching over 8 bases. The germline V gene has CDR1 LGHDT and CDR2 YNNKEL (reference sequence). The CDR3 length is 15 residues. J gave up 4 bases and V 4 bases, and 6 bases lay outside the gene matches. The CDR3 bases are TGTGCCAGCAGCCCAGGACAGGGAGGGAATCAGCCCCAGCATTTT. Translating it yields CASSPGQGGNQPQHF.

The CDR3 sequence is CASSNGRNTEAFF. CDR3 nucleotide sequence: TGTGCCAGTAGTAACGGACGGAACACTGAAGCTTTCTTT. The gene calls are TRBV19 and TRBJ1-1; D gene unclear. V was pared by 4 bases and J by 1 base, with 7 bases between. The CDR3 spans 13 residues. Germline V gives CDR1 LNHDA, CDR2 SQIVND (reference sequence). Looking up the rest from reference TRBV19 and TRBJ1-1 gives the full variable domain: DGGITQSPKYLFRKEGQNVTLSCEQNLNHDAMYWYRQDPGQGLRLIYYSQIVNDFQKGDIAEGYSVSREKKESFPLTVTSAQKNPTAFYLCASSNGRNTEAFFGQGTRLTVV.

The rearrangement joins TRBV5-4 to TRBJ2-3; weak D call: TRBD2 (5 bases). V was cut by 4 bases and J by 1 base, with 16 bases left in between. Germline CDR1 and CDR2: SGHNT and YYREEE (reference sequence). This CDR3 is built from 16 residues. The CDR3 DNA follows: TGTGCCAGCAGCCCGGATGAGCGGAATCGCACAGATACGCAGTATTTT. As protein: CASSPDERNRTDTQYF.

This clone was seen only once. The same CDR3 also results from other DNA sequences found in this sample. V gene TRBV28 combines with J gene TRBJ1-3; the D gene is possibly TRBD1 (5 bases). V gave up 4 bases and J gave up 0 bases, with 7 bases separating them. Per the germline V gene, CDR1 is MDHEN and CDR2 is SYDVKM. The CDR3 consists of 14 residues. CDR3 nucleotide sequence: TGTGCCAGCAGTTCCGGGACCTCTGGAAACACCATATATTTT. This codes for CASSSGTSGNTIYF.

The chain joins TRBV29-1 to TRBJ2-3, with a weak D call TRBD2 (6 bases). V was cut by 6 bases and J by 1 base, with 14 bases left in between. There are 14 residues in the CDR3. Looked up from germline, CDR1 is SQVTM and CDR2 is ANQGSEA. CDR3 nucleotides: TGCAGCGTGTTTACAGGAGGGGGCACAGATACGCAGTATTTT. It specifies CSVFTGGGTDTQYF.

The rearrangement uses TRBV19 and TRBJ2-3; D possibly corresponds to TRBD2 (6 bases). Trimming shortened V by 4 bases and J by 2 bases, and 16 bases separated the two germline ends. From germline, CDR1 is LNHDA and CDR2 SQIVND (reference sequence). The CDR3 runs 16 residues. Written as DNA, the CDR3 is TGTGCCAGTAGTACGACCGGGACTCACTACACAGATACGCAGTATTTT. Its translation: CASSTTGTHYTDTQYF.

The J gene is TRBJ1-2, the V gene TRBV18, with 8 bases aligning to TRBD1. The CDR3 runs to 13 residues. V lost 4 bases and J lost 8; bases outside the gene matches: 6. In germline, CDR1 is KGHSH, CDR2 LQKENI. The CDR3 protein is CASSRGQGRGYTF. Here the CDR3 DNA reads TGTGCCAGCTCACGTGGACAGGGACGGGGCTACACCTTC.

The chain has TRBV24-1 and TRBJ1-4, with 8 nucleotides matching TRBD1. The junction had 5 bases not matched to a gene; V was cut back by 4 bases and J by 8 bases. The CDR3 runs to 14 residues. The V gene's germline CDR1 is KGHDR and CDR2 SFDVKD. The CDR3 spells CATSDGQGGEKLFF. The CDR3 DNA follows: TGTGCCACCAGTGACGGACAGGGAGGAGAAAAACTGTTTTTT.

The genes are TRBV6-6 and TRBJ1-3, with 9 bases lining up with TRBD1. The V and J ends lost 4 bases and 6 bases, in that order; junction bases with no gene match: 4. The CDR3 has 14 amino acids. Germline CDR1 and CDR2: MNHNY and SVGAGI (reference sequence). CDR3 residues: CASSSGTGLNTIYF. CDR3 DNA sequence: TGTGCCAGCAGTTCCGGGACAGGGTTAAACACCATATATTTT.

Here the CDR3 reads CASSQGQTSGNEQFF. The CDR3 DNA reads TGTGCCAGCAGCCAGGGACAGACCTCGGGCAATGAGCAGTTCTTC. The V and J genes are TRBV9 and TRBJ2-1, with 7 bases matching TRBD1. The V segment lost 4 bases and the J segment 6 bases; nucleotides outside the gene matches: 10. There are 15 residues in the CDR3. In germline, CDR1 is SGDLS, CDR2 YYNGEE.

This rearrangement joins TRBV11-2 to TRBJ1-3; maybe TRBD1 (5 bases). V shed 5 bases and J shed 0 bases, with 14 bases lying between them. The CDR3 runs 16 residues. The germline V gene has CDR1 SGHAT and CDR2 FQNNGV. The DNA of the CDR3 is TGTGCCAGCAGCCCAACCGGGACTCTCTCTGGAAACACCATATATTTT. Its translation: CASSPTGTLSGNTIYF.

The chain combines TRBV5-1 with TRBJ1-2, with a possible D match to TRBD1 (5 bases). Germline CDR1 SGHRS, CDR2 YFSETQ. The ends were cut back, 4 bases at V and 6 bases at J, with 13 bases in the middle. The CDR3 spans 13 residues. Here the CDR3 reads CASSPGPTNGYTF. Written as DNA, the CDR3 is TGCGCCAGCAGCCCGGGGCCTACCAATGGCTACACCTTC.

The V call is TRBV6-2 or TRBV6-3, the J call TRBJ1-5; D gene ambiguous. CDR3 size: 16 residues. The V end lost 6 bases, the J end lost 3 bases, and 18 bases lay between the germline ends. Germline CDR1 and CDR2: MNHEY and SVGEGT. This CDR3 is CASSRTRAGNNQPQHF. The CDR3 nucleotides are TGTGCCAGCAGCCGCACGAGGGCGGGAAACAATCAGCCCCAGCATTTT.

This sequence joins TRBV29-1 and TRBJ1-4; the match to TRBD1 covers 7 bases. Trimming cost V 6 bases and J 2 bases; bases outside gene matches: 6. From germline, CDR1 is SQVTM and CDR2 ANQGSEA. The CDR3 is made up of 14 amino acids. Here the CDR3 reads CSVAQTGTNEKLFF. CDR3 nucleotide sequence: TGCAGCGTCGCTCAGACAGGGACTAATGAAAAACTGTTTTTT.

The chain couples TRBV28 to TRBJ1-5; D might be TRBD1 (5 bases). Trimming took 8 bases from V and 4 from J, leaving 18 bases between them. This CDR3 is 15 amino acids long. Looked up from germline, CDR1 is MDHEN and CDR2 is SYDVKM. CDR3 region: CASANSAGENQPQHF. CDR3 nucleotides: TGTGCCAGCGCCAATTCCGCGGGGGAAAATCAGCCCCAGCATTTT. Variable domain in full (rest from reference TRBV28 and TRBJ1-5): DVKVTQSSRYLVKRTGEKVFLECVQDMDHENMFWYRQDPGLGLRLIYFSYDVKMKEKGDIPEGYSVSREKKERFSLILESASTNQTSMYLCASANSAGENQPQHFGDGTRLSIL.

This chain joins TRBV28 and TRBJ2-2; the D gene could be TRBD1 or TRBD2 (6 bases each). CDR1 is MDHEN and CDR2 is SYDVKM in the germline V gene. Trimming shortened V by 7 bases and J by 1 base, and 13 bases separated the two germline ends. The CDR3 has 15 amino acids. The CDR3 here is CASKWGAQNTGELFF. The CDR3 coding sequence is TGTGCCAGCAAGTGGGGGGCCCAGAACACCGGGGAGCTGTTTTTT.

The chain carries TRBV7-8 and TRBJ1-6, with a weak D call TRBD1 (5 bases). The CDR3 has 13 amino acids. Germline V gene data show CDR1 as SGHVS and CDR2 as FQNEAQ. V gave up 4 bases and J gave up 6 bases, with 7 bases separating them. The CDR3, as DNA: TGTGCCAGCAGCTCCGGGGCTAATTCACCCCTCCACTTT. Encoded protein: CASSSGANSPLHF. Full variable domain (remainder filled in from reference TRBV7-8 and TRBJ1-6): GAGVSQSPRYKVAKRGQDVALRCDPISGHVSLFWYQQALGQGPEFLTYFQNEAQLDKSGLPSDRFFAERPEGSVSTLKIQRTQQEDSAVYLCASSSGANSPLHFGNGTRLTVT.

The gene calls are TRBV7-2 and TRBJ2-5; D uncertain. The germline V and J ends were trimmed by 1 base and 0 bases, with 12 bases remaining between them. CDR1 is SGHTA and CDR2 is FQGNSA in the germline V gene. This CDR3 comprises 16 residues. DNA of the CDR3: TGTGCCAGCAGCTTAGGTCTGAGTCAGTACCAAGAGACCCAGTACTTC. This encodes CASSLGLSQYQETQYF.

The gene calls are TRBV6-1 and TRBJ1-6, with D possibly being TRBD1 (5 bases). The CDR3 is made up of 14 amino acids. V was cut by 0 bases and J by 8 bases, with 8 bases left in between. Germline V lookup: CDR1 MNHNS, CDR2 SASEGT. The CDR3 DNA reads TGTGCCAGCAGTGAAGCGGGGGGAGATTCACCCCTCCACTTT. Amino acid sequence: CASSEAGGDSPLHF.

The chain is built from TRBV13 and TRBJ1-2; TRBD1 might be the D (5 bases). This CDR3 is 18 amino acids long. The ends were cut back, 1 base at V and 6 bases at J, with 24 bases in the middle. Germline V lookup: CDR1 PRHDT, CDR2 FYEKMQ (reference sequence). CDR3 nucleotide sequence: TGTGCCAGCAGCTTAGTCGGTTGGGGGAGGAGACAGCAAGATGGCTACACCTTC. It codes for CASSLVGWGRRQQDGYTF.

The chain's CDR3 is CASSDNRDNTEAFF. The CDR3 bases are TGTGCCAGCAGTGATAACAGGGATAACACTGAAGCTTTCTTT. The chain couples TRBV25-1 to TRBJ1-1, with TRBD1 as a possible D gene (6 bases). Between the trimmed V and J ends, which lost 3 bases and 2 bases, there was a span of 10 bases. CDR3 size: 14 residues. The germline V gene has CDR1 MGHDK and CDR2 SYGVNS.

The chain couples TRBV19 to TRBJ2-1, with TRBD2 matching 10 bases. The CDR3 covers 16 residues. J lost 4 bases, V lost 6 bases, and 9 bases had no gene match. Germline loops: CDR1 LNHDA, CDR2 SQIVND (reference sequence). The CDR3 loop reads CASRGLGSGGYNEQFF. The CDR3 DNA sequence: TGTGCCAGTAGGGGTCTTGGTAGCGGGGGGTACAATGAGCAGTTCTTC.

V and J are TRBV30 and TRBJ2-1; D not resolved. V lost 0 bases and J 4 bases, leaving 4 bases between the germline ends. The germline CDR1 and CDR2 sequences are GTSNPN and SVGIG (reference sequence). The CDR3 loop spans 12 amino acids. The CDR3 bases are TGTGCCTGGAGTGTACAGTACAATGAGCAGTTCTTC. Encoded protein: CAWSVQYNEQFF. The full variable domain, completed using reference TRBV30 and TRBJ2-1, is SQTIHQWPATLVQPVGSPLSLECTVEGTSNPNLYWYRQAAGRGLQLLFYSVGIGQISSEVPQNLSASRPQDRQFILSSKKLLLSDSGFYLCAWSVQYNEQFFGPGTRLTVL.

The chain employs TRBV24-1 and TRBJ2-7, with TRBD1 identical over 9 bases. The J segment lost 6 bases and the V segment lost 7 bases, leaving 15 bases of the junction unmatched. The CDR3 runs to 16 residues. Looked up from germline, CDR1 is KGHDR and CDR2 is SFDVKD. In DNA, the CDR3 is TGTGCCACCAGCAAAACCGGGACAGGGTTCATCGGCGAGCAGTACTTC. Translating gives CATSKTGTGFIGEQYF.